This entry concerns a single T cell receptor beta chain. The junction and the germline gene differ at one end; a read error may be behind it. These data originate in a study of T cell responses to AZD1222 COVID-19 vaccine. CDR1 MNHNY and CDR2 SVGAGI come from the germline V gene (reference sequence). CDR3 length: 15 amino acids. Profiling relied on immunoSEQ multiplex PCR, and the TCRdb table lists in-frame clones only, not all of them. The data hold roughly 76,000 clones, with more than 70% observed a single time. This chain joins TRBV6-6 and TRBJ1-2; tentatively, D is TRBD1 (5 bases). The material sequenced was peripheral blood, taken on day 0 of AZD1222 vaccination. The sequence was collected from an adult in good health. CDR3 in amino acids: CASSSGDPATYGYAF. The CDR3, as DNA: TGTGCCAGCAGTTCCGGGGACCCTGCAACCTATGGCTACGCCTTC.